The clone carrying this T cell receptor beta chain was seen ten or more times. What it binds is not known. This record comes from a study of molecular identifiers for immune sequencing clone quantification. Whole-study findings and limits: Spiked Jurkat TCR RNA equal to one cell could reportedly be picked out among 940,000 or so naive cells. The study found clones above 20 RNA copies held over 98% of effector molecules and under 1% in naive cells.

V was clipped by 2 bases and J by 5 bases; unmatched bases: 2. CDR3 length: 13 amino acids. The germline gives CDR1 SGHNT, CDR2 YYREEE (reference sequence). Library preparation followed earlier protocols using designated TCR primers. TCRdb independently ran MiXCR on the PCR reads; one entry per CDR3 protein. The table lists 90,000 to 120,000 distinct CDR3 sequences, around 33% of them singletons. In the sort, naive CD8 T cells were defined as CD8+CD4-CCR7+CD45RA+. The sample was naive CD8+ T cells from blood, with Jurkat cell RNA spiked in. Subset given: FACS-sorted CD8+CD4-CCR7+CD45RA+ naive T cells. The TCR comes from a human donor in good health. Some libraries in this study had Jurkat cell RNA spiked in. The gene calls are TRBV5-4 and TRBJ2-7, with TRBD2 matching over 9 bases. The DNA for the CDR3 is TGTGCCAGCAGCTTTGCGGGAGGGGACGAGCAGTACTTC. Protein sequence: CASSFAGGDEQYF.